This TCR beta chain stems from a study of T cell responses to AZD1222 COVID-19 vaccine. Study summary: Pooled together were second doses at about 4 or about 12 weeks.

General study points: When two AZD1222 doses had been given, Spike-specific TCR breadth and depth rose. Baseline seropositives among AZD1222 recipients totaled only five to seven. Donors in the cohort were predominantly white British and more often female, and clonal diversity was possibly underestimated.

For this clone: As yet, its antigen is unknown.

CDR1 SGHRS and CDR2 YFSETQ come from the germline V gene. This CDR3 region has 14 residues. The V and J ends lost 0 bases and 1 base respectively, with 8 bases between them. Profiled with immunoSEQ multiplex PCR; TCRdb holds only in-frame clones, not every one. The sample records over 110,000 clones, just over 90% being singletons. The clonotype originates from an adult in good health. The starting material was peripheral blood, obtained on day 0 of AZD1222 vaccination. This rearrangement joins TRBV5-1 to TRBJ2-7; D is ambiguous. The CDR3 protein is CASSLGGYSYEQYF. CDR3 in DNA: TGCGCCAGCAGCTTGGGTGGGTATTCCTACGAGCAGTACTTC.